Below are 5 T cell receptor beta chains sequenced from a single sample in a study of CD8+CD57+ T cells in acquired aplastic anemia. Both TCR beta VDJ combination and CDR3 sequence profiling were carried out. Genomic DNA was the template for this profiling. MiXCR, run by TCRdb on the reads, gives a single entry per CDR3 protein. The profile shows around 170,000 distinct CDR3 sequences, less than 60% of them singletons. CD8+CD57+ cell expansion, shown by flow cytometry, had occurred in the patients selected for sequencing. Sequencing was carried out using sorted CD4+, CD8+, or CD8+CD57+ T cells (not recorded which) from PBMCs. Source of these receptors: a human donor with aplastic anemia.

The chain uses TRBV18 and TRBJ2-7; TRBD1 matches at 7 bases. The trim removed 3 bases at V and 2 bases at J, leaving 1 base unmatched. Looked up from germline, CDR1 is KGHSH and CDR2 is LQKENI. The CDR3 spans 13 residues. CDR3 DNA: TGTGCCAGCTCACCGGGACAGACCTACGAGCAGTACTTC. Encoded protein: CASSPGQTYEQYF.

This clonotype has ten or more counts. The V call is TRBV6-6, the J call TRBJ2-7; D gene ambiguous. Looked up from germline, CDR1 is MNHNY and CDR2 is SVGAGI (reference sequence). The CDR3 covers 14 residues. Trimming left V 0 bases short and J 1 base short, with 7 bases between. DNA for the CDR3: TGTGCCAGCAGTTACTCGTTTGGTTCCTACGAGCAGTACTTC. It translates to CASSYSFGSYEQYF.

The CDR3 protein is CASSLGLPYYNSPLHF. The CDR3 nucleotides are TGCGCCAGCAGCTTGGGGCTACCCTATTATAATTCACCCCTCCACTTT. The V and J genes are TRBV5-1 and TRBJ1-6; D gene uncertain. CDR1 is SGHRS, CDR2 YFSETQ, per germline. The CDR3 covers 16 residues. Trimming pared 0 bases from V and 4 bases from J, leaving 11 bases between.

The chain carries TRBV2 and TRBJ1-4; 7 bases align to TRBD1. The germline CDR1 and CDR2 sequences are SNHLY and FYNNEI. The CDR3 extends over 13 amino acids. The V and J ends lost 8 bases and 7 bases, in that order; junction bases with no gene match: 7. The CDR3 here is CASCFQGGEKLFF. As DNA, the CDR3 is TGTGCCAGCTGTTTCCAGGGGGGTGAAAAACTGTTTTTT.

The chain recombines TRBV29-1 with TRBJ1-1; 8 nucleotides line up with TRBD1. With V trimmed by 4 bases and J by 8 bases, 0 bases remained unmatched. Germline-derived CDR1 and CDR2 are SQVTM and ANQGSEA. This CDR3 is built from 10 residues. CDR3 amino acids: CSVGTGEAFF. The CDR3 DNA is TGCAGCGTTGGGACAGGGGAAGCTTTCTTT.